This T cell receptor (beta chain) was profiled in a study of a mutant IDH1 vaccine in newly diagnosed glioma. Study in general: The treated group averaged 40.4 years old and was around 60% male, 37.5% female. Pretreatment consisted of radiotherapy, temozolomide, or both, with most receiving both.

Study-wide results and limits: Pseudoprogression seemed unlinked to shifts in top peripheral T cell clonotypes.

This CDR3 region has 15 residues. CDR1 is SGHTA and CDR2 is FQGNSA in the germline V gene. V was trimmed by 1 base and J by 4 bases, leaving 13 bases between them. The time point: baseline, week 1 (first vaccination visit). As to treatment: pre-vaccination baseline after standard-of-care therapy. Donors had new WHO grade 3 or 4 IDH1-mutant, ATRX-lost astrocytomas. On this clone itself: Its matching antigen is unknown.

Clones were read by immunoSEQ multiplex PCR, and TCRdb kept only the in-frame ones, dropping some. The table lists 20,000 or so clones, over 75% of them singletons. The rearrangement joins TRBV7-2 to TRBJ1-1; TRBD1 is a possible D gene (6 bases). The source of this sequence is a man in his forties with glioma. The sample consisted of PBMCs, taken from a glioma patient treated with radiotherapy, temozolomide or both. DNA of the CDR3: TGTGCCAGCAGCTTAGTGGGGGGGCTGCGCACTGAAGCTTTCTTT. Translated, it gives CASSLVGGLRTEAFF.